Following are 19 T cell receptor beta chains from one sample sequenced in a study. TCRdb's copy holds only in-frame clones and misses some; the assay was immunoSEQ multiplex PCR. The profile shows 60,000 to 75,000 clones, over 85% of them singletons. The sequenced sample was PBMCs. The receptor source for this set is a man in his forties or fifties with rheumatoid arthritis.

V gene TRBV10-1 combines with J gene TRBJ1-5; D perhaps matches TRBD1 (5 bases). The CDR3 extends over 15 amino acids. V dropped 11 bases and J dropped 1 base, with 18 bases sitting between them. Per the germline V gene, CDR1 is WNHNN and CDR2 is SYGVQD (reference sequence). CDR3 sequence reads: CAPSKGASSNQPQHF. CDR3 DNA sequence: TGCGCCCCCTCGAAAGGGGCGTCGAGCAATCAGCCCCAGCATTTT.

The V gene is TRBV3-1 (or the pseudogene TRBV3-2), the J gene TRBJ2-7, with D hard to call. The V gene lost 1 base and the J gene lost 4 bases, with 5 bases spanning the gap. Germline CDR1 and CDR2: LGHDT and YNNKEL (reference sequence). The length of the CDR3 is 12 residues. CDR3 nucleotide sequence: TGTGCCAGCAGCCAAGCCCAGTACGAGCAGTACTTC. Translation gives CASSQAQYEQYF.

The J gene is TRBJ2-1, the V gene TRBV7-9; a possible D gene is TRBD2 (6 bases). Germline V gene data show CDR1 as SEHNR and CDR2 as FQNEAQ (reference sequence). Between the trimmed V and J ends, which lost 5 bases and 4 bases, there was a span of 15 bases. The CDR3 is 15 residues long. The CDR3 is CASSPVAGRYNEQFF. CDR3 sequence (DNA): TGTGCCAGCAGCCCAGTGGCGGGAAGGTACAATGAGCAGTTCTTC. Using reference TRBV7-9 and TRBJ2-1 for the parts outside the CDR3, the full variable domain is DTGVSQNPRHKITKRGQNVTFRCDPISEHNRLYWYRQTLGQGPEFLTYFQNEAQLEKSRLLSDRFSAERPKGSFSTLEIQRTEQGDSAMYLCASSPVAGRYNEQFFGPGTRLTVL.

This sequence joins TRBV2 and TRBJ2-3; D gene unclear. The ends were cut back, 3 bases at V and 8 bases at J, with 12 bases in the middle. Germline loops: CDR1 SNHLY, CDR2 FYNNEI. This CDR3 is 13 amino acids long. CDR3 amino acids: CASSDGPELTQYF. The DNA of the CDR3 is TGTGCCAGCAGTGATGGCCCCGAGCTTACGCAGTATTTT.

Here the CDR3 reads CAISDFGPQGGYEQYF. In DNA form, the CDR3 reads TGTGCCATCAGTGACTTTGGTCCGCAGGGTGGATACGAGCAGTACTTC. The V call is TRBV10-3, the J call TRBJ2-7; weak D call: TRBD1 (5 bases). The germline gives CDR1 ENHRY, CDR2 SYGVKD. Trimming took 3 bases from V and 4 from J, leaving 19 bases between them. The CDR3 totals 16 residues.

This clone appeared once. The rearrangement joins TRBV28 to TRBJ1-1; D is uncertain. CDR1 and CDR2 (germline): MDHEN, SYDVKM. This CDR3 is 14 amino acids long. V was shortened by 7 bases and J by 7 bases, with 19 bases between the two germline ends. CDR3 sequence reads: CASINPGRKLEAFF. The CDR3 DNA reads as TGTGCCAGCATTAATCCGGGTCGGAAACTTGAAGCTTTCTTT.

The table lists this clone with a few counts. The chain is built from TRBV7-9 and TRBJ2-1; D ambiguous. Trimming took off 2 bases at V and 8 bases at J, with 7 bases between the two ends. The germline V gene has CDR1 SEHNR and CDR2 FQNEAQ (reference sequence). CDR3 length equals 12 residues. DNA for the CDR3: TGTGCCAGCAGCTTACCTATACATGAGCAGTTCTTC. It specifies CASSLPIHEQFF. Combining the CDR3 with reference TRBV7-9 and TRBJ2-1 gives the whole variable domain DTGVSQNPRHKITKRGQNVTFRCDPISEHNRLYWYRQTLGQGPEFLTYFQNEAQLEKSRLLSDRFSAERPKGSFSTLEIQRTEQGDSAMYLCASSLPIHEQFFGPGTRLTVL.

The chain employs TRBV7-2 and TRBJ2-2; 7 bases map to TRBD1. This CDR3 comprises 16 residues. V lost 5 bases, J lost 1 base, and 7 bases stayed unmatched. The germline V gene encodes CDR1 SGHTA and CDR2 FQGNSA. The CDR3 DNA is TGTGCCAGCAGCCCACCGGGACAGCTGAACACCGGGGAGCTGTTTTTT. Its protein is CASSPPGQLNTGELFF.

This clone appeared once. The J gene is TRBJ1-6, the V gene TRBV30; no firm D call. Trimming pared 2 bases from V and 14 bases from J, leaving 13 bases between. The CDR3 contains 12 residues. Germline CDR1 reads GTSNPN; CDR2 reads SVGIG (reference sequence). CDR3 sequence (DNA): TGTGCCTGGAGTCGACTGGGCTCGGCCCTCCACTTT. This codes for CAWSRLGSALHF.

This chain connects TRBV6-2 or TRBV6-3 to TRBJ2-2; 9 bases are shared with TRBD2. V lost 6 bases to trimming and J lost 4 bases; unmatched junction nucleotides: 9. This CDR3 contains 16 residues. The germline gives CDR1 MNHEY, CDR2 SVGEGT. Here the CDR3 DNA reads TGTGCCAGCAGCCCTCCGGGAGCGGGAGGCACCGGGGAGCTGTTTTTT. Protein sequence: CASSPPGAGGTGELFF.

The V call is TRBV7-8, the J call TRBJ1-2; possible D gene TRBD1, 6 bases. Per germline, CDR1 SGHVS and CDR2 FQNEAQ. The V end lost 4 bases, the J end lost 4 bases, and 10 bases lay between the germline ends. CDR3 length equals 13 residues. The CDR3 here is CASSWGRLYGYTF. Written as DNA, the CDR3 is TGTGCCAGCAGCTGGGGGCGCCTCTATGGCTACACCTTC.

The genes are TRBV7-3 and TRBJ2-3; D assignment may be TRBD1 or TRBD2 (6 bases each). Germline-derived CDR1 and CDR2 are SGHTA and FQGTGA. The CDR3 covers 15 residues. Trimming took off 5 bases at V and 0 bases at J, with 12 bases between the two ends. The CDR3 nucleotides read TGTGCCAGCAGCCTCACGGGGGCTAGCACAGATACGCAGTATTTT. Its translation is CASSLTGASTDTQYF.

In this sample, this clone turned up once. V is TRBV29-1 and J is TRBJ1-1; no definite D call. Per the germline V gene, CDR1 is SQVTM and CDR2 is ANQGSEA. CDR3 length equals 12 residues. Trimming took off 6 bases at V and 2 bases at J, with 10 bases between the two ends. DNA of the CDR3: TGCAGCGTGGAGCGGGGAAACACTGAAGCTTTCTTT. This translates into CSVERGNTEAFF.

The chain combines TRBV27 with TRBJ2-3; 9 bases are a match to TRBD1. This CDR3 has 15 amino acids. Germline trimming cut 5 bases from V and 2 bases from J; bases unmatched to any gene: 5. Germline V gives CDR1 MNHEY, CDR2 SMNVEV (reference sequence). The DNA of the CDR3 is TGTGCCAGCAGTCAGACAGGGGGTTCCACAGATACGCAGTATTTT. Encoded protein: CASSQTGGSTDTQYF.

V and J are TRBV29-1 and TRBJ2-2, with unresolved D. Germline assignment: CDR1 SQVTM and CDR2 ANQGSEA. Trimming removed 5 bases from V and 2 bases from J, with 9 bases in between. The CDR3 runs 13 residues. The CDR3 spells CSVRHGNTGELFF. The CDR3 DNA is TGCAGCGTTCGTCACGGTAACACCGGGGAGCTGTTTTTT.

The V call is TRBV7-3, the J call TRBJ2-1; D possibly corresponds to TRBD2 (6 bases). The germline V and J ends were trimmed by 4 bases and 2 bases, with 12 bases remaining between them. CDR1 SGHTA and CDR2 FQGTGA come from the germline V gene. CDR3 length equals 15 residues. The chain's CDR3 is CASSSQVAAYNEQFF. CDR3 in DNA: TGTGCCAGCAGCTCTCAAGTAGCGGCCTACAATGAGCAGTTCTTC. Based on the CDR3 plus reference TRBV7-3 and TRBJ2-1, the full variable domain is GAGVSQTPSNKVTEKGKYVELRCDPISGHTALYWYRQSLGQGPEFLIYFQGTGAADDSGLPNDRFFAVRPEGSVSTLKIQRTERGDSAVYLCASSSQVAAYNEQFFGPGTRLTVL.

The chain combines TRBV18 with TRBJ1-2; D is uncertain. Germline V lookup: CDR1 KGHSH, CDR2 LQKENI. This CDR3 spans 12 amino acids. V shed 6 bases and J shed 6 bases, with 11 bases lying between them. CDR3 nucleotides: TGTGCCAGCTCCCCCGGTGGCGATGGCTACACCTTC. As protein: CASSPGGDGYTF.

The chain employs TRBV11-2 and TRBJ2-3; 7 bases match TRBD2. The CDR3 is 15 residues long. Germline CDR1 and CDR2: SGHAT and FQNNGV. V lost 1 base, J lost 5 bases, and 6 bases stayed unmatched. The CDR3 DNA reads TGTGCCAGCAGCTTAGGGGGCGGGAGTGTAGATACGCAGTATTTT. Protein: CASSLGGGSVDTQYF. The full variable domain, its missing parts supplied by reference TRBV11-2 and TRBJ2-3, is EAGVAQSPRYKIIEKRQSVAFWCNPISGHATLYWYQQILGQGPKLLIQFQNNGVVDDSQLPKDRFSAERLKGVDSTLKIQPAKLEDSAVYLCASSLGGGSVDTQYFGPGTRLTVL.

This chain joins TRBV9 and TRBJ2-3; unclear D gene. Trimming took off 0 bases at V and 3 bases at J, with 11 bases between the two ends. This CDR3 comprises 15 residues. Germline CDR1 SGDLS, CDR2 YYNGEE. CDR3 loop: CASSVAPRKTDTQYF. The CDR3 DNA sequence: TGTGCCAGCAGCGTAGCGCCCAGGAAGACAGATACGCAGTATTTT.